These 12 T cell receptor beta chains share one sample of origin, sequenced in a study of regulatory T cells in long-lasting Graves disease. The time point denotes: newly diagnosed GD, antithyroid drugs for less than 3 months. PBMCs were the source of the RNA used for TCR sequencing. Through Arm-PCR of CDR3 regions and iRepertoire HTBI primers, TCR beta libraries were built. TCRdb re-derived calls from the multiplex PCR reads in MiXCR, one entry per CDR3 protein. This table holds some 500,000 distinct CDR3 sequences, roughly 13% found once. These data also featured in a second study, about T cells in Graves' hyperthyroidism and ophthalmopathy.

The source material was peripheral blood mononuclear cells (PBMCs), sampled at new diagnosis, from a patient treated with antithyroid drugs. The receptors originated from a young man with Graves disease.

This clonotype was recorded many times. CDR3 sequence: CARLTETNEQFF. The CDR3 nucleotides read TGTGCCAGACTGACGGAGACGAATGAGCAGTTCTTC. The chain couples TRBV2 to TRBJ2-1; D gene uncertain. The CDR3 totals 12 residues. Germline CDR1 reads SNHLY; CDR2 reads FYNNEI. V was clipped by 9 bases and J by 7 bases, with 13 bases between them.

In nucleotides, the CDR3 is TGTGCCTGGAGTAGGGACCCCCGGAGTTCACCCCTCCACTTT. This sequence encodes CAWSRDPRSSPLHF. J is TRBJ1-6 and V is TRBV30, with TRBD1 as a possible D gene (5 bases). V was trimmed by 2 bases and J by 9 bases, leaving 14 bases between them. There are 14 residues in the CDR3. CDR1 GTSNPN and CDR2 SVGIG come from the germline V gene (reference sequence).

This clonotype was seen at least ten times. The rearrangement uses TRBV20-1 and TRBJ1-6; the D gene is possibly TRBD1 (6 bases). The CDR3 runs 16 residues. With 0 bases removed from V and 7 bases from J, the gap between germline ends came to 16 bases. Germline V gives CDR1 DFQATT, CDR2 SNEGSKA (reference sequence). CDR3 DNA: TGCAGTGCTAGAGACACAGGAGGGGGTTCGAATTCACCCCTCCACTTT. It specifies CSARDTGGGSNSPLHF.

The chain employs TRBV27 and TRBJ2-2; D not certain. V was cut by 4 bases and J by 6 bases, with 6 bases left in between. CDR1 MNHEY and CDR2 SMNVEV come from the germline V gene (reference sequence). The CDR3 sequence is 12 residues long. The CDR3 sequence: CASSSFAGELFF. The CDR3 DNA follows: TGTGCCAGCAGTTCTTTCGCCGGGGAGCTGTTTTTT.

This clonotype occurred many times. This chain uses TRBV13 with TRBJ2-7; D not certain. Germline V gene lookup returns CDR1 PRHDT and CDR2 FYEKMQ (reference sequence). V was cut by 4 bases and J by 0 bases, with 16 bases left in between. There are 16 residues in the CDR3. The CDR3 region has the DNA TGTGCCAGCAGCTCCCGATCTTACCTTTCCTCCTACGAGCAGTACTTC. It specifies CASSSRSYLSSYEQYF.

This clonotype was counted at least ten times. The chain couples TRBV9 to TRBJ2-2, with D possibly TRBD1 on 5 matching bases. V dropped 0 bases and J dropped 7 bases, with 16 bases sitting between them. The CDR3 is 16 residues long. Germline V gives CDR1 SGDLS, CDR2 YYNGEE. In DNA form, the CDR3 reads TGTGCCAGCAGCGTAGACTGGACCCAAGGGGACGGGGAGCTGTTTTTT. This gives the protein CASSVDWTQGDGELFF.

In the case of this clonotype: A much more abundant neighbour one base away suggests this may be a read error. The V and J genes are TRBV2 and TRBJ2-5, with 7 bases identical to TRBD2. Germline lookup yields CDR1 SNHLY and CDR2 FYNNEI. This CDR3 has 15 amino acids. Losses at the gene ends were 4 bases for V and 4 bases for J; bases not matched to a gene: 9. The CDR3 loop is CASSAGGGSRETQYF. CDR3 bases: TGTGCCAGCAGTGCCGGCGGCGGGAGTCGAGAGACCCAGTACTTC. Full variable domain (remainder filled in from reference TRBV2 and TRBJ2-5): EPEVTQTPSHQVTQMGQEVILRCVPISNHLYFYWYRQILGQKVEFLVSFYNNEISEKSEIFDDQFSVERPDGSNFTLKIRSTKLEDSAMYFCASSAGGGSRETQYFGPGTRLLVL.

The V gene is TRBV5-1, the J gene TRBJ2-1; D might be TRBD2 (5 bases). Germline CDR1 SGHRS, CDR2 YFSETQ. Trimming shortened V by 2 bases and J by 2 bases, and 11 bases separated the two germline ends. The CDR3 is 15 amino acids. CDR3 DNA sequence: TGCGCCAGCAGCTTAGCGGACTTCACCTACAATGAGCAGTTCTTC. It is translated as CASSLADFTYNEQFF. The full variable domain, in which reference TRBV5-1 and TRBJ2-1 provide the parts outside the CDR3, is KAGVTQTPRYLIKTRGQQVTLSCSPISGHRSVSWYQQTPGQGLQFLFEYFSETQRNKGNFPGRFSGRQFSNSRSEMNVSTLELGDSALYLCASSLADFTYNEQFFGPGTRLTVL.

Ten or more counts support this clonotype. V gene TRBV6-1 combines with J gene TRBJ1-5; possibly TRBD1 for D (6 bases). Trimming stripped 5 bases from V and 10 bases from J, with 18 bases between. Germline CDR1 is MNHNS and CDR2 is SASEGT. This CDR3 has 14 amino acids. The CDR3 nucleotides read TGTGCCAGCAGTCAGGTCGGGGGCGTCAGTCCCCAGCATTTT. Encoded protein: CASSQVGGVSPQHF.

The sample holds many counts of this clonotype. The V call is TRBV12-3 or TRBV12-4, the J call TRBJ1-1; TRBD1 might be the D (6 bases). With 3 bases removed from V and 11 bases from J, the gap between germline ends came to 13 bases. The CDR3 runs 12 residues. The CDR3 region is CASSLFGQIAFF. The DNA for the CDR3 is TGTGCCAGCAGTTTGTTCGGACAGATCGCTTTCTTT.

This clonotype was recorded many times. The chain recombines TRBV3-1 with TRBJ2-1, with 12 bases identical to TRBD2. This CDR3 contains 16 residues. Germline V lookup: CDR1 LGHDT, CDR2 YNNKEL (reference sequence). J lost 2 bases, V lost 4 bases, and 3 bases had no gene match. The CDR3 DNA reads as TGTGCCAGCAGCCGCGGACTAGCGGGACCCTACAATGAGCAGTTCTTC. Its translation is CASSRGLAGPYNEQFF.

Ten or more counts support this clonotype. This chain joins TRBV13 and TRBJ2-3; 7 nucleotides line up with TRBD1. CDR1 is PRHDT, CDR2 FYEKMQ, per germline (reference sequence). The CDR3 runs to 12 residues. Trimming took 4 bases from V and 15 from J; bases not matched to a gene: 10. CDR3 in DNA: TGTGCCAGCAGCTCCAGCGGACAGGATCCCTATTTT. This translates into CASSSSGQDPYF.